This T cell receptor beta chain originates from a study of blood T cell repertoires in COVID-19. Using immunoSEQ multiplex PCR, the repertoire was profiled, and TCRdb retains in-frame clones only, with some absent. Among just under 150,000 clones, approximately 84% were seen once, and the ten largest hold 4.5% to 6%. Germline lookup yields CDR1 LNHDA and CDR2 SQIVND (reference sequence). Trimming left V 2 bases short and J 5 bases short, with 15 bases between. The CDR3 contains 15 residues. This TCR was sampled from a human donor in a cohort sampled during active COVID-19. The rearrangement joins TRBV19 to TRBJ2-5; D not certain. The sequenced material came from peripheral blood. The CDR3 sequence is CASSIRDPYGETQYF. The DNA of the CDR3 is TGTGCCAGTAGTATACGTGACCCCTACGGGGAGACCCAGTACTTC.